The clone carrying this T cell receptor beta chain has a handful of counts. Antigen unknown. This sample stems from a study of T cells in localized non-small cell lung cancer. General observations from the study: Adjacent uninvolved lung had the highest clonality, suggesting focused antigen responses.

The CDR3 is 12 residues long. The V gene end was trimmed by 3 bases and the J gene end by 4 bases; junction bases not matched to a gene: 0. Germline V CDR1 and CDR2: SQVTM, ANQGSEA. Generated by immunoSEQ multiplex PCR, the TCRdb table keeps only in-frame clones and is missing some. The table has fewer than 20,000 clones, around 79% seen once. The chain carries TRBV29-1 and TRBJ2-1; 7 bases agree with TRBD2. The clonotype originates from a male donor older than 55 with stage I lung adenocarcinoma. Sequenced here: peripheral blood, sampled before any cancer treatment. The CDR3 DNA is TGCAGCGTTGAGGGACTATACAATGAGCAGTTCTTC. This codes for CSVEGLYNEQFF.